Described below is a single TCR beta chain sequence and its context. As yet, its antigen is unknown. The CDR3 runs 15 residues. The germline V and J ends were trimmed by 3 bases and 10 bases, with 19 bases remaining between them. The germline gives CDR1 KGHSH, CDR2 LQKENI. This entry belongs to a study of blood T cells in healthy people across ages. Findings and caveats of the study: Measured against age, TCR beta diversity per million T cells decreased in a roughly linear manner.

The extraction recovered at least 5.5 micrograms of total RNA per sample. PCR was performed a second time for about 7 to 12 cycles using a sample-barcoded 5' primer and a J-beta primer mix. All cDNA molecules were each tagged by a template-switch adaptor with 12 random nucleotides. Per-sample output comprised a minimum of 2.5 million paired-end reads containing CDR3. In TCRdb, the 5' RACE reads were re-called with MiXCR into one record per CDR3 protein. The profile covers about 290,000 distinct CDR3 sequences, with around 30% appearing a single time and roughly 28% taken by the ten largest. The sequence derives from a woman in her 70s in good health. This chain uses TRBV18 with TRBJ2-1, with unresolved D. Sequenced: blood. CDR3 residues: CASSPLKSPPSEQFF. DNA for the CDR3: TGTGCCAGCTCACCTCTAAAGTCCCCCCCCTCCGAGCAGTTCTTC.